This entry concerns a single T cell receptor beta chain. Its antigen is undetermined. These data are taken from a study of glioma-infiltrating T cells after dendritic cell vaccination. Looking at the study overall: Dendritic cell vaccine was injected intradermally three times, biweekly. Study-level findings and limits: Complete blood and tumor specimen sets were limited to few patients.

Generated by immunoSEQ multiplex PCR, the TCRdb table keeps only in-frame clones and is missing some. The sample records about 100,000 clones, about four fifths being singletons. None of the glioblastoma patients had an isocitrate dehydrogenase mutation. With 0 bases removed from V and 3 bases from J, the gap between germline ends came to 13 bases. The CDR3 runs 15 residues. CDR1 and CDR2 (germline): SGHRS, YFSETQ. The rearrangement uses TRBV5-1 and TRBJ2-7, with a weak D call TRBD1 (6 bases). This material consisted of blood, taken before dendritic cell vaccination. The sequence came from a human donor with glioblastoma. CDR3 sequence (DNA): TGCGCCAGCAGCTTGGAGGGACAAGGGAACTACGAGCAGTACTTC. This sequence encodes CASSLEGQGNYEQYF.